The 8 T cell receptor beta chains below come from one sample, sequenced in a study of cytomegalovirus exposure and HLA in healthy donors. The primer mix had 60 Vbeta and 13 Jbeta primers. Here immunoSEQ multiplex PCR was the method, and the copy in TCRdb shows in-frame clones only, minus some. This table holds roughly 160,000 clones, approximately 85% found once. The sequenced sample was PBMCs. Every receptor here comes from a man in his thirties or forties in good health and CMV-seropositive.

The V and J genes are TRBV4-3 and TRBJ2-3, with D maybe TRBD2 (5 bases). CDR1 is LGHNA, CDR2 YSLEER, per germline. This CDR3 contains 14 residues. With 3 bases removed from V and 11 bases from J, the gap between germline ends came to 18 bases. The CDR3 region has the DNA TGCGCCAGCAGCCAGGGGATTGGCGGGTTAGGGCAGTATTTT. It is translated as CASSQGIGGLGQYF.

The rearrangement links TRBV28 to TRBJ1-5; D is ambiguous. The germline V gene has CDR1 MDHEN and CDR2 SYDVKM. Trimming removed 8 bases from V and 9 bases from J, with 20 bases in between. The length of the CDR3 is 14 residues. The CDR3 sequence is CASWLGRAFGPQHF. Written as DNA, the CDR3 is TGTGCCAGCTGGTTAGGGAGGGCCTTCGGGCCCCAGCATTTT.

The chain combines TRBV28 with TRBJ2-3; unclear D gene. This CDR3 has 13 residues. Germline V gene data show CDR1 as MDHEN and CDR2 as SYDVKM. The germline V and J ends were trimmed by 6 bases and 2 bases, with 9 bases remaining between them. In DNA, the CDR3 is TGTGCCAGCAGGGGCAGTGACACAGATACGCAGTATTTT. Encoded protein: CASRGSDTDTQYF.

The chain joins TRBV5-6 to TRBJ1-2; the match to TRBD1 covers 7 bases. Germline-derived CDR1 and CDR2 are SGHDT and YYEEEE. This CDR3 is 12 amino acids long. The ends lost 0 bases at V and 10 bases at J; junction bases unmatched: 3. The DNA of the CDR3 is TGTGCCAGCAGCTTGGGGGACAGAATCTACACCTTC. It encodes CASSLGDRIYTF.

The J gene is TRBJ2-7, the V gene TRBV12-5; possible D gene TRBD2, 6 bases. There are 16 residues in the CDR3. CDR1 and CDR2 (germline): LGHNT, FRNRAP. Trimming shortened V by 2 bases and J by 0 bases, and 14 bases separated the two germline ends. CDR3 loop: CASGLPERVSSYEQYV. The CDR3 DNA reads TGTGCTAGTGGTTTGCCTGAGCGGGTTAGCTCCTACGAGCAGTACGTC.

The V gene is TRBV9, the J gene TRBJ2-2; D is unresolved. This CDR3 region has 15 residues. The germline gives CDR1 SGDLS, CDR2 YYNGEE. With 9 bases removed from V and 6 bases from J, the gap between germline ends came to 21 bases. CDR3 coding DNA: TGTGCCACCGGCGAGGTACCCCTAGTACCCGGGGAGCTGTTTTTT. Encoded protein: CATGEVPLVPGELFF.

The chain recombines TRBV5-1 with TRBJ2-3; D is undetermined. V was cut by 0 bases and J by 4 bases, with 12 bases left in between. Germline CDR1 is SGHRS and CDR2 is YFSETQ. This CDR3 is 15 amino acids long. The CDR3 DNA sequence: TGCGCCAGCAGCTTGGGGCAGATTACCTCAGATACGCAGTATTTT. It translates to CASSLGQITSDTQYF.

This clone was observed once. The chain recombines TRBV15 with TRBJ2-3; D gene unclear. This CDR3 has 14 amino acids. Per the germline V gene, CDR1 is LNHNV and CDR2 is YYDKDF (reference sequence). Trimming left V 1 base short and J 4 bases short, with 9 bases between. DNA for the CDR3: TGTGCCACCAGCAGAGCCCCCCCGGCAGATACGCAGTATTTT. This gives the protein CATSRAPPADTQYF. Filled out from reference TRBV15 and TRBJ2-3, the complete variable domain reads DAMVIQNPRYQVTQFGKPVTLSCSQTLNHNVMYWYQQKSSQAPKLLFHYYDKDFNNEADTPDNFQSRRPNTSFCFLDIRSPGLGDTAMYLCATSRAPPADTQYFGPGTRLTVL.